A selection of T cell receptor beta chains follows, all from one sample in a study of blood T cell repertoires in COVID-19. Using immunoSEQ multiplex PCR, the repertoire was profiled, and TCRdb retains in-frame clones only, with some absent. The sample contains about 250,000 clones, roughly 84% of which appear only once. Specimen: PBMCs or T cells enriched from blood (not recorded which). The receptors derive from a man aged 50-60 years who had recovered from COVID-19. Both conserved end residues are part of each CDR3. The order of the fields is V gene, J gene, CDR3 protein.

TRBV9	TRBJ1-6	CASSVVGNSPLHF
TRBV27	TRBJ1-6	CASRGTGVSPLHF
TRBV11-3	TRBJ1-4	CASSFRTATNEKLFF
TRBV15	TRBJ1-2	CATSRKRADRGDGYGYTF
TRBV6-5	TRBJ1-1	CASSYDRAKMNTEAFF
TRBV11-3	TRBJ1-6	CASTQSSQGSPLHF
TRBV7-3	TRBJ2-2	CATSPGLAGGGGTGELFF
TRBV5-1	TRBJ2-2	CASSFAGTGELFF
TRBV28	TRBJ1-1	CASSAGDRASTEAFF
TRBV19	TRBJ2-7	CASSFDSSLGIYEQYF
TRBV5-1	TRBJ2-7	CASSPSGTGTYEQYF
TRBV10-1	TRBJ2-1	CASSLASGSRNEQFF
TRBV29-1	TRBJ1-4	CSGEEPATNEKLFF
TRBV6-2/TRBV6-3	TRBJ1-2	CASSYDRGLNGYTF
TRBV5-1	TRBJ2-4	CASSLSGDRGNIQYF
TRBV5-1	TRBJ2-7	CASSKTWGQGREQYF
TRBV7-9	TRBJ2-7	CASSLAGTLSEQYF
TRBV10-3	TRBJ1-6	CAITETGGASPLHF
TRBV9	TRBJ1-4	CASAPGQRNEKLFF
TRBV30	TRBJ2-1	CAWSVGASSYNEQFF
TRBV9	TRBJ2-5	CASSDEQGRDQETQYF
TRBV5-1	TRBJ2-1	CASSLGLAEYYNEQFF
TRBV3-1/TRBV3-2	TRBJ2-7	CASSHTSSEQYF
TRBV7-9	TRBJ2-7	CASSLEFGGALGPYEQYF
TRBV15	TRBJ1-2	CATSSRTGQVGYTF
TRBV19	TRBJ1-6	CASQPRVNGSPLHF
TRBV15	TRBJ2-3	CATSLRRGASDTQYF
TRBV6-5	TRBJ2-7	CASRTSVHEQYF
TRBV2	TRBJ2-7	CASTMGLAGGGSYEQYF
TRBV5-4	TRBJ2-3	CASSLAGTGFNTQYF
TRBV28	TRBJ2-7	CASRSLDLVVGGHEQYF
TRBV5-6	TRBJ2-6	CASSAPGGTGANVLTF
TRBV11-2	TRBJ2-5	CASSKGAGTQETQYF
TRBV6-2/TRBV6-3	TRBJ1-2	CASRPAGRVNYGYTF
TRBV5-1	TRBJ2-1	CASSLGQYNEQFF
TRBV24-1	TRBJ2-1	CATSDLGDTYNEQFF
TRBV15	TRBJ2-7	CATSIDRGYEQYF
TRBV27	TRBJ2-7	CASSLLTGGREQYF
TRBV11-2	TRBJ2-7	CASSLAKLAGFYEQYF
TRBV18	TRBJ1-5	CASSQGSNQPQHF
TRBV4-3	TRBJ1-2	CASSQDTGGAYNGYTF
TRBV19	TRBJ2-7	CASSGLAGGEQYF
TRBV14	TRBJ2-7	CASSQTRDTGYEQYF
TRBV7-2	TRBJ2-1	CASSLISGPASSSYNEQFF
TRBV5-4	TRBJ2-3	CASSLLGQKGDTQYF
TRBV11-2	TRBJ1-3	CASSDRTVIVSGNTIYF
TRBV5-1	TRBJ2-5	CASSLVAGQWETQYF
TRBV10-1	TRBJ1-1	CASSTDRTGTEAFF
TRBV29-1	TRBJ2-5	CSGGQSQETQYF
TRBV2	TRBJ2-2	CASRPTEATGELFF
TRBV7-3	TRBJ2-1	CASSLTSDRGYEQFF
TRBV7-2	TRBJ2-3	CASSLAGGIADTQYF
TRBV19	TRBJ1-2	CASSIGGRQYGYTF
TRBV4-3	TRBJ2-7	CASSPGTSEYYEQYF
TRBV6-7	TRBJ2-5	CASPKTSSGQETQYF